This paragraph reports one T cell receptor (beta chain). Its antigen is not identified. The sample originates from a study of T cell responses to AZD1222 COVID-19 vaccine. Findings and limits, study-wide: Across the whole spike, CD4 TCRs peaked at regions 160-218 and 743-854. Donors were chiefly white British, with a greater number of females, and clonal diversity was perhaps underestimated.

Trimming took 4 bases from V and 5 from J, leaving 14 bases between them. The CDR3 has 15 amino acids. Germline CDR1 is SGHAT and CDR2 is FQNNGV. Assay: immunoSEQ multiplex PCR; the TCRdb copy retains only in-frame clones and omits some. The table shows approximately 150,000 clones, with around nine tenths occurring only once. Investigators merged groups given second doses at roughly 4 or roughly 12 weeks. The clonotype was recovered from an adult who received the AZD1222 COVID-19 vaccine. The chain carries TRBV11-2 and TRBJ1-4, with a weak D call TRBD1 (6 bases). The source was peripheral blood, collected 28 days after the second AZD1222 dose. The DNA of the CDR3 is TGTGCCAGCAGCTCGGCGGGGGCCATGAATGAAAAACTGTTTTTT. This gives the protein CASSSAGAMNEKLFF. The whole variable domain, filled in from reference TRBV11-2 and TRBJ1-4, reads EAGVAQSPRYKIIEKRQSVAFWCNPISGHATLYWYQQILGQGPKLLIQFQNNGVVDDSQLPKDRFSAERLKGVDSTLKIQPAKLEDSAVYLCASSSAGAMNEKLFFGSGTQLSVL.